Presented here are 24 T cell receptor beta chains from one specimen sequenced in a study of cytomegalovirus exposure and HLA in healthy donors. Using immunoSEQ multiplex PCR, the repertoire was profiled, and TCRdb retains in-frame clones only, with some absent. The sample holds over 35,000 clones, approximately 92% seen once. The sequenced sample consisted of PBMCs. The receptors come from a man aged 18-30 years in good health and CMV-seronegative.

The CDR3 reads CASSDGTGGNTEAFF. In DNA form, the CDR3 reads TGTGCCAGCAGCGACGGGACAGGGGGCAACACTGAAGCTTTCTTT. The rearrangement uses TRBV2 and TRBJ1-1; TRBD1 matches at 12 bases. Germline CDR1 reads SNHLY; CDR2 reads FYNNEI. CDR3 length: 15 residues. V shed 6 bases, J shed 2 bases, and the junction held 4 bases outside the gene matches. Full variable domain (rest looked up from reference TRBV2 and TRBJ1-1): EPEVTQTPSHQVTQMGQEVILRCVPISNHLYFYWYRQILGQKVEFLVSFYNNEISEKSEIFDDQFSVERPDGSNFTLKIRSTKLEDSAMYFCASSDGTGGNTEAFFGQGTRLTVV.

This clone was counted once. V gene TRBV5-1 combines with J gene TRBJ2-3; 15 bases agree with TRBD2. The V gene end was trimmed by 5 bases and the J gene end by 3 bases; junction bases not matched to a gene: 7. The CDR3 has 17 residues. Germline V gives CDR1 SGHRS, CDR2 YFSETQ. CDR3 bases: TGCGCCAGCAGACATGGACTAGCGGGGGGGCGAACAGATACGCAGTATTTT. Its protein product is CASRHGLAGGRTDTQYF.

The chain uses TRBV18 and TRBJ2-2; TRBD2 is a possible D gene (5 bases). This CDR3 spans 19 amino acids. The V end was cut by 2 bases, the J end by 4 bases, with 23 bases between. The V gene's germline CDR1 is KGHSH and CDR2 LQKENI. The CDR3 region is CASSPRGPLTLRGTGELFF. CDR3 bases: TGTGCCAGCTCACCAAGAGGCCCTCTCACTCTTCGGGGCACCGGGGAGCTGTTTTTT.

The chain couples TRBV19 to TRBJ2-2, with TRBD1 matching over 7 bases. Germline trimming cut 8 bases from V and 7 bases from J; bases unmatched to any gene: 7. The germline CDR1 and CDR2 sequences are LNHDA and SQIVND (reference sequence). This CDR3 is 13 amino acids long. For the CDR3, the DNA is TGTGCCAGTGCCGCAGGGGACAGCGGGGAGCTGTTTTTT. It encodes CASAAGDSGELFF.

The chain is built from TRBV29-1 and TRBJ1-5; D remains ambiguous. The CDR3 totals 13 residues. Germline V gives CDR1 SQVTM, CDR2 ANQGSEA. V was cut by 3 bases and J by 6 bases, with 12 bases left in between. In nucleotides, the CDR3 is TGCAGCGTTGAGGAGGGAATCGGTCAGCCCCAGCATTTT. Its protein product is CSVEEGIGQPQHF.

This rearrangement joins TRBV5-1 to TRBJ2-2; D perhaps matches TRBD1 (5 bases). V lost 0 bases and J lost 0, with 9 bases in between. This CDR3 has 16 amino acids. Per the germline V gene, CDR1 is SGHRS and CDR2 is YFSETQ. CDR3 in DNA: TGCGCCAGCAGCTTGGTGGTAGGGGCGAACACCGGGGAGCTGTTTTTT. Protein: CASSLVVGANTGELFF.

The genes are TRBV18 and TRBJ2-4; D remains ambiguous. Per germline, CDR1 KGHSH and CDR2 LQKENI. V was pared by 3 bases and J by 0 bases, with 9 bases between. CDR3 length: 15 residues. In nucleotides, the CDR3 is TGTGCCAGCTCACCTATGGCCCTAGCCAAAAACATTCAGTACTTC. Its protein product is CASSPMALAKNIQYF.

This sequence joins TRBV5-1 and TRBJ2-3; 8 bases align to TRBD1. Germline-derived CDR1 and CDR2 are SGHRS and YFSETQ. The V gene end was trimmed by 6 bases and the J gene end by 2 bases; junction bases not matched to a gene: 5. The CDR3 length is 14 residues. DNA for the CDR3: TGCGCCAGCAACCGGGACAGGTCCACAGATACGCAGTATTTT. This gives the protein CASNRDRSTDTQYF.

The chain combines TRBV18 with TRBJ2-2, with D possibly being TRBD2 (6 bases). V was trimmed by 3 bases and J by 6 bases, leaving 11 bases between them. The CDR3 loop spans 14 amino acids. CDR1 and CDR2 from the germline V gene are KGHSH and LQKENI. The CDR3, as DNA: TGTGCCAGCTCACCGTATAGCGGAGCCGGGGAGCTGTTTTTT. The encoded protein is CASSPYSGAGELFF. Looking up the rest from reference TRBV18 and TRBJ2-2 gives the full variable domain: NAGVMQNPRHLVRRRGQEARLRCSPMKGHSHVYWYRQLPEEGLKFMVYLQKENIIDESGMPKERFSAEFPKEGPSILRIQQVVRGDSAAYFCASSPYSGAGELFFGEGSRLTVL.

The gene calls are TRBV2 and TRBJ2-3, with 12 bases identical to TRBD2. The CDR3 totals 15 residues. The ends lost 4 bases at V and 3 bases at J; junction bases unmatched: 2. Germline V gene sequence: CDR1 SNHLY, CDR2 FYNNEI. CDR3 in amino acids: CASSGTSGMTDTQYF. As DNA, the CDR3 is TGTGCCAGCAGTGGGACTAGCGGGATGACAGATACGCAGTATTTT.

The DNA for the CDR3 is TGTGCCAGTACTAGACAGGGAAACACTGAAGCTTTCTTT. It codes for CASTRQGNTEAFF. The rearrangement links TRBV19 to TRBJ1-1; 7 nucleotides match TRBD1. Germline V lookup: CDR1 LNHDA, CDR2 SQIVND (reference sequence). V dropped 7 bases and J dropped 2; count of bases not matched to a gene: 4. The CDR3 sequence is 13 residues long.

V and J are TRBV5-4 and TRBJ2-5; 8 bases line up with TRBD2. Germline V gene sequence: CDR1 SGHNT, CDR2 YYREEE (reference sequence). The ends lost 4 bases at V and 7 bases at J; junction bases unmatched: 18. The CDR3 runs to 17 residues. The CDR3 here is CASSKIISGRGAGTQYF. Here the CDR3 DNA reads TGTGCCAGCAGCAAAATCATAAGCGGGAGAGGGGCCGGGACCCAGTACTTC.

The rearrangement joins TRBV6-1 to TRBJ2-2; D perhaps matches TRBD1 (6 bases). V was clipped by 0 bases and J by 4 bases, with 15 bases between them. This CDR3 contains 17 residues. Germline V CDR1 and CDR2: MNHNS, SASEGT. The CDR3 region is CASSEAQTYRVTGELFF. In DNA, the CDR3 is TGTGCCAGCAGTGAAGCCCAGACTTACAGGGTCACCGGGGAGCTGTTTTTT.

This clone was recorded once. The CDR3 here is CASSVLSGGVTDTQYF. The CDR3 nucleotides are TGTGCCAGCAGCGTACTTAGCGGGGGGGTAACAGATACGCAGTATTTT. This chain joins TRBV9 and TRBJ2-3; 11 positions match TRBD2. Germline V gene lookup returns CDR1 SGDLS and CDR2 YYNGEE. This CDR3 region has 16 residues. Trimming removed 1 base from V and 3 bases from J; junction bases left unmatched: 4.

This chain uses TRBV6-1 with TRBJ1-1; D not certain. Germline V gene lookup returns CDR1 MNHNS and CDR2 SASEGT. The CDR3 has 11 residues. The V and J ends lost 8 bases and 4 bases respectively, with 8 bases between them. This CDR3 is CASLGFTEAFF. The CDR3 nucleotides are TGTGCCAGCCTCGGTTTCACTGAAGCTTTCTTT.

The genes are TRBV5-4 and TRBJ1-3; no clear D gene. Germline V gene sequence: CDR1 SGHNT, CDR2 YYREEE (reference sequence). This CDR3 has 14 residues. The V gene lost 3 bases and the J gene lost 4 bases, with 11 bases spanning the gap. The CDR3 sequence is CASSSPGEGNTIYF. CDR3 DNA sequence: TGTGCCAGCAGCTCACCGGGAGAGGGAAACACCATATATTTT.

CDR3 residues: CASSLLGGGTDTQYF. The CDR3, as DNA: TGTGCCAGCAGTCTACTAGGCGGGGGGACAGATACGCAGTATTTT. The chain has TRBV28 and TRBJ2-3; TRBD2 agrees at 8 bases. Germline values: CDR1 MDHEN, CDR2 SYDVKM. The CDR3 has 15 amino acids. Losses at the gene ends were 5 bases for V and 3 bases for J; bases not matched to a gene: 7.

CDR3 DNA sequence: TGTGCCAGCAGCCCCCTGACACCCATGAACACTGAAGCTTTCTTT. Protein sequence: CASSPLTPMNTEAFF. This chain joins TRBV7-3 and TRBJ1-1, with D uncertain. V was cut by 5 bases and J by 0 bases, with 13 bases left in between. The CDR3 is made up of 15 amino acids. Germline loops: CDR1 SGHTA, CDR2 FQGTGA.

This chain connects TRBV30 to TRBJ2-2; possible D gene TRBD2, 5 bases. V lost 1 base to trimming and J lost 0 bases, with 15 bases between them. The germline CDR1 and CDR2 sequences are GTSNPN and SVGIG (reference sequence). The CDR3 has 17 amino acids. CDR3 nucleotide sequence: TGTGCCTGGAGTGCTGAGGGTTTGATAGCGAACACCGGGGAGCTGTTTTTT. Amino acids: CAWSAEGLIANTGELFF.

In DNA form, the CDR3 reads TGCGCCAGCAGCCAACAGATGAACACTGAAGCTTTCTTT. Translation: CASSQQMNTEAFF. This chain uses TRBV5-1 with TRBJ1-1, with unresolved D. Germline V gene data show CDR1 as SGHRS and CDR2 as YFSETQ. The CDR3 runs to 13 residues. Trimming left V 4 bases short and J 0 bases short, with 7 bases between.

The chain's CDR3 is CASSLDGRGGETF. For the CDR3, the DNA is TGTGCCAGCAGCTTAGACGGCAGGGGAGGGGAGACCTTC. This chain connects TRBV7-3 to TRBJ1-2, with a possible D match to TRBD1 (6 bases). The CDR3 spans 13 residues. V gave up 2 bases and J gave up 14 bases, with 18 bases separating them. Germline V gene lookup returns CDR1 SGHTA and CDR2 FQGTGA.

The chain is built from TRBV10-3 and TRBJ2-2; tentative D call: TRBD1 (5 bases). CDR1 is ENHRY, CDR2 SYGVKD, per germline. The CDR3 contains 16 residues. Deletions cut 2 bases from V and 1 base from J, with 11 bases between. The CDR3 bases are TGTGCCATCAGTGAGACGAGGACACTGAACACCGGGGAGCTGTTTTTT. Amino acid sequence: CAISETRTLNTGELFF.

This chain uses TRBV6-5 with TRBJ2-7; TRBD2 aligns across 10 bases. The germline CDR1 and CDR2 sequences are MNHEY and SVGAGI. The CDR3 runs 14 residues. The V gene end was trimmed by 4 bases and the J gene end by 6 bases; junction bases not matched to a gene: 6. The CDR3 DNA is TGTGCCAGCAGTTTGGCTAGCGGGAGCGGCGAGCAGTACTTC. This sequence encodes CASSLASGSGEQYF.

The genes are TRBV7-2 and TRBJ2-3, with D maybe TRBD1 (5 bases). The V end lost 1 base, the J end lost 2 bases, and 10 bases lay between the germline ends. The CDR3 extends over 15 amino acids. CDR1 is SGHTA and CDR2 is FQGNSA in the germline V gene. DNA of the CDR3: TGTGCCAGCAGCTTAGTCTGGGGCTTCACAGATACGCAGTATTTT. Encoded protein: CASSLVWGFTDTQYF.